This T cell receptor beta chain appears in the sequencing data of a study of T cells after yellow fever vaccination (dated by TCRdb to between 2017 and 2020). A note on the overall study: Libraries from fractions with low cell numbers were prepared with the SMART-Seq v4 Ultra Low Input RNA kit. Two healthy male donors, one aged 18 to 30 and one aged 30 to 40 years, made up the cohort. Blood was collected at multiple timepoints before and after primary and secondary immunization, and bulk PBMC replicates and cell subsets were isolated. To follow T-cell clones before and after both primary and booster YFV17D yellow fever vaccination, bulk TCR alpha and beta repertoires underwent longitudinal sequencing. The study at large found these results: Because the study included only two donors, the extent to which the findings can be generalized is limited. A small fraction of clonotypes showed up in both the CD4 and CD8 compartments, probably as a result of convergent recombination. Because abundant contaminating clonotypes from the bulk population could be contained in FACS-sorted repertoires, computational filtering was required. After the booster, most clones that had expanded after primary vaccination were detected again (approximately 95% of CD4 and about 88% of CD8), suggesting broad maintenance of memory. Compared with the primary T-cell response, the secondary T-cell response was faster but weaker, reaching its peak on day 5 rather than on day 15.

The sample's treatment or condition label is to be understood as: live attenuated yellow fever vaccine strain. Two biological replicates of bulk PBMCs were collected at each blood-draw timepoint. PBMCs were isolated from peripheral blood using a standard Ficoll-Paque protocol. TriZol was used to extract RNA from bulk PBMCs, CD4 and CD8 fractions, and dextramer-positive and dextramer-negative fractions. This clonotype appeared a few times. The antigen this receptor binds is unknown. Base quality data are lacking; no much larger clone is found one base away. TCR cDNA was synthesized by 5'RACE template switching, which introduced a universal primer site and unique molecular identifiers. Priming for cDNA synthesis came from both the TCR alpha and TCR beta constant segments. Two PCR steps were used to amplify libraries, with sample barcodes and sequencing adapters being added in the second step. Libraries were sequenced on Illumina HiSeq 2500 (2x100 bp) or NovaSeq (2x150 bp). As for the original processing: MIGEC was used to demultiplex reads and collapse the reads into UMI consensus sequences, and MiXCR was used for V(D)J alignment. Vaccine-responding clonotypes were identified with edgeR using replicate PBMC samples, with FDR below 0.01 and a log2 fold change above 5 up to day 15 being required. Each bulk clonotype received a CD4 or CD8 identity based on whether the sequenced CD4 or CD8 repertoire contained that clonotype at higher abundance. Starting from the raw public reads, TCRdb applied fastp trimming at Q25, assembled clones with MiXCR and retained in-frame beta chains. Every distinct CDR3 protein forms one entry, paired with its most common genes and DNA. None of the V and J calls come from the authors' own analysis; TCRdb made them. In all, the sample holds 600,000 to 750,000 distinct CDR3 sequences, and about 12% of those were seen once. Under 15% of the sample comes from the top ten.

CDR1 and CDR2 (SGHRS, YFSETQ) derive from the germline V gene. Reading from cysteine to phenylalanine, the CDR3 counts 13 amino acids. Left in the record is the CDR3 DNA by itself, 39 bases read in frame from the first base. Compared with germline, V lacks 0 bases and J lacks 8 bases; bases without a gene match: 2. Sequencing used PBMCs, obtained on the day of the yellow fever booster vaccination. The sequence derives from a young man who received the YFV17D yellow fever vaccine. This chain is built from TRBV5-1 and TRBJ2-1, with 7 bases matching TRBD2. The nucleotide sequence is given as TGCGCCAGCAGCTTGGGTACTAGCGATGAGCAGTTCTTC. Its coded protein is CASSLGTSDEQFF.